Below, 4 T cell receptor beta chains from the same sample are listed, as sequenced in a study of T cell responses to AZD1222 COVID-19 vaccine. Assay: immunoSEQ multiplex PCR; the TCRdb copy retains only in-frame clones and omits some. This sample yields some 150,000 clones, of which 93% are seen a single time; 3.5% to 4.5% belongs to the top ten. The source was peripheral blood, collected on day 0 of AZD1222 vaccination. The receptors originated from an adult in good health.

The chain recombines TRBV5-1 with TRBJ1-6; 7 bases match TRBD1. Trimming took 2 bases from V and 6 from J; bases not matched to a gene: 11. Looked up from germline, CDR1 is SGHRS and CDR2 is YFSETQ. This CDR3 spans 17 amino acids. The DNA for the CDR3 is TGCGCCAGCAGCTTCTCGCAGGGGGGGTATGGTAATTCACCCCTCCACTTT. This translates into CASSFSQGGYGNSPLHF. The variable domain in full, with the rest retrieved from reference TRBV5-1 and TRBJ1-6, is KAGVTQTPRYLIKTRGQQVTLSCSPISGHRSVSWYQQTPGQGLQFLFEYFSETQRNKGNFPGRFSGRQFSNSRSEMNVSTLELGDSALYLCASSFSQGGYGNSPLHFGNGTRLTVT.

The chain combines TRBV2 with TRBJ1-2; D is possibly TRBD1 (5 bases). Germline V gene sequence: CDR1 SNHLY, CDR2 FYNNEI. V lost 3 bases, J lost 4 bases, and 12 bases lay in between. The CDR3 runs to 14 residues. CDR3 sequence: CASSEGQVFYGYTF. The CDR3 nucleotides read TGTGCCAGCAGTGAGGGGCAGGTTTTCTATGGCTACACCTTC.

Written as DNA, the CDR3 is TGTGCCAGCAGCCAGACAGGGGGCAATCAGCCCCAGCATTTT. Encoded protein: CASSQTGGNQPQHF. The genes are TRBV6-5 and TRBJ1-5, with 8 positions matching TRBD1. This CDR3 contains 14 residues. The germline V gene has CDR1 MNHEY and CDR2 SVGAGI. Germline trimming cut 6 bases from V and 2 bases from J; bases unmatched to any gene: 3.

The rearrangement uses TRBV18 and TRBJ1-6, with D hard to call. The CDR3 is 14 residues long. V lost 2 bases to trimming and J lost 7 bases, with 9 bases between them. Germline lookup yields CDR1 KGHSH and CDR2 LQKENI. CDR3 nucleotides: TGTGCCAGCTCACCAGCTGCACGGAATTCACCCCTCCACTTT. It specifies CASSPAARNSPLHF.